These 20 T cell receptor beta chains share one sample of origin, sequenced in a study of siplizumab effects on memory and regulatory T cells. Some clones are missing from TCRdb's copy, which holds only in-frame ones; the method was immunoSEQ multiplex PCR. The table includes roughly 100,000 clones, 93% detected once. Sequencing input: CD8+ T cells sorted from blood. These TCRs come from a human donor in good health.

This chain uses TRBV6-1 with TRBJ2-5; D may be TRBD1 (6 bases). The closer fit of TRBJ2-7 to the DNA end suggests the J call may be wrong. The CDR3 is made up of 13 amino acids. Per germline, CDR1 MNHNS and CDR2 SASEGT. This CDR3 is CASSRTETYEQYF. CDR3 DNA sequence: TGTGCCAGCAGTAGGACAGAGACCTACGAGCAGTACTTC.

The rearrangement uses TRBV4-1 and TRBJ2-2, with D unclear. CDR3 size: 16 residues. Germline assignment: CDR1 MGHRA and CDR2 YSYEKL. V was shortened by 1 base and J by 0 bases, with 9 bases between the two germline ends. The CDR3 here is CASSQAGQANTGELFF. CDR3 nucleotides: TGCGCCAGCAGCCAAGCTGGGCAGGCGAACACCGGGGAGCTGTTTTTT.

The chain combines TRBV19 with TRBJ2-1, with D tentatively TRBD2 (5 bases). The V end was cut by 9 bases, the J end by 0 bases, with 9 bases between. This CDR3 comprises 13 residues. Germline V CDR1 and CDR2: LNHDA, SQIVND (reference sequence). DNA for the CDR3: TGTGCCAGCGCGGGCAGCTCCTACAATGAGCAGTTCTTC. This encodes CASAGSSYNEQFF.

A remark on this clone: An end of the junction differs from the germline gene, which may be a read error. At the DNA level, this CDR3 is encoded by other sequences in the same sample as well. The chain combines TRBV6-5 with TRBJ2-5; D not resolved. The CDR3 spans 11 residues. Germline V gene lookup returns CDR1 MNHEY and CDR2 SVGAGI. The CDR3 sequence is CASSYQETQYF. CDR3 bases: TGTGCCAGCAGTTACCAGGAGACCCAGTACTTC.

The genes are TRBV30 and TRBJ2-3; TRBD1 aligns across 7 bases. Trimming took 0 bases from V and 5 from J; bases not matched to a gene: 11. Germline V CDR1 and CDR2: GTSNPN, SVGIG (reference sequence). The CDR3 totals 16 residues. In DNA, the CDR3 is TGTGCCTGGAGTGTACTCTGGGACAGTAATTTAGATACGCAGTATTTT. It encodes CAWSVLWDSNLDTQYF. The whole variable domain, filled in from reference TRBV30 and TRBJ2-3, reads SQTIHQWPATLVQPVGSPLSLECTVEGTSNPNLYWYRQAAGRGLQLLFYSVGIGQISSEVPQNLSASRPQDRQFILSSKKLLLSDSGFYLCAWSVLWDSNLDTQYFGPGTRLTVL.

The chain combines TRBV5-1 with TRBJ2-1; D ambiguous. This CDR3 contains 15 residues. From germline, CDR1 is SGHRS and CDR2 YFSETQ. V was clipped by 0 bases and J by 5 bases, with 12 bases between them. CDR3 region: CASSLAYNQDNEQFF. The DNA for the CDR3 is TGCGCCAGCAGCTTGGCCTATAATCAGGACAATGAGCAGTTCTTC.

The chain has TRBV6-1 and TRBJ1-2; the D gene is possibly TRBD1 (6 bases). In germline, CDR1 is MNHNS, CDR2 SASEGT. V lost 3 bases, J lost 5 bases, and 13 bases lay in between. The CDR3 has 14 residues. The CDR3 sequence: CASSDLAGAYGYTF. CDR3 nucleotides: TGTGCCAGCAGTGACCTGGCAGGGGCTTATGGCTACACCTTC.

The V call is TRBV27, the J call TRBJ2-2; TRBD2 aligns across 9 bases. CDR1 MNHEY and CDR2 SMNVEV come from the germline V gene (reference sequence). The CDR3 loop spans 16 amino acids. Germline trimming cut 3 bases from V and 4 bases from J; bases unmatched to any gene: 6. CDR3 sequence reads: CASSFRLAEGTGELFF. CDR3 coding DNA: TGTGCCAGCAGTTTTCGACTAGCGGAGGGCACCGGGGAGCTGTTTTTT.

This rearrangement joins TRBV19 to TRBJ2-2; TRBD1 matches at 7 bases. This CDR3 spans 18 amino acids. J lost 5 bases, V lost 5 bases, and 17 bases had no gene match. CDR1 is LNHDA and CDR2 is SQIVND in the germline V gene (reference sequence). The DNA of the CDR3 is TGTGCCAGTAGTTCTAGAGGGGGCGCCCCCACGTTGACCGGGGAGCTGTTTTTT. This gives the protein CASSSRGGAPTLTGELFF. Full variable domain (rest looked up from reference TRBV19 and TRBJ2-2): DGGITQSPKYLFRKEGQNVTLSCEQNLNHDAMYWYRQDPGQGLRLIYYSQIVNDFQKGDIAEGYSVSREKKESFPLTVTSAQKNPTAFYLCASSSRGGAPTLTGELFFGEGSRLTVL.

CDR3 nucleotide sequence: TGTGCCAGCACCCCCGGGACATCCTGGAACACTGAAGCTTTCTTT. Translation: CASTPGTSWNTEAFF. The chain uses TRBV9 and TRBJ1-1; weak D call: TRBD1 (6 bases). The CDR3 is 15 amino acids. V lost 6 bases and J 1 base, leaving 16 bases between the germline ends. The V gene's germline CDR1 is SGDLS and CDR2 YYNGEE. The full variable domain, completed using reference TRBV9 and TRBJ1-1, is DSGVTQTPKHLITATGQRVTLRCSPRSGDLSVYWYQQSLDQGLQFLIQYYNGEERAKGNILERFSAQQFPDLHSELNLSSLELGDSALYFCASTPGTSWNTEAFFGQGTRLTVV.

This chain uses TRBV2 with TRBJ1-1; weak D call: TRBD1 (6 bases). The CDR3 has 14 residues. CDR1 is SNHLY and CDR2 is FYNNEI in the germline V gene. The germline V and J ends were trimmed by 6 bases and 1 base, with 12 bases remaining between them. The CDR3 protein is CASRVGQTNTEAFF. The CDR3 region has the DNA TGTGCCAGCAGGGTTGGACAGACGAACACTGAAGCTTTCTTT.

This clone was detected once. The chain joins TRBV10-3 to TRBJ1-1; tentative D call: TRBD1 (5 bases). The CDR3 spans 12 residues. Deletions cut 4 bases from V and 5 bases from J, with 8 bases between. Germline CDR1 is ENHRY and CDR2 is SYGVKD. CDR3 in DNA: TGTGCCATCAGTGGGGGGGGGACTGAAGCTTTCTTT. Translated, it gives CAISGGGTEAFF.

Points on this clone: Different DNA sequences within this sample yield the same CDR3. The CDR3 sequence is CASSLGVSNQPQHF. CDR3 nucleotide sequence: TGTGCCAGCAGTTTAGGGGTTAGCAATCAGCCCCAGCATTTT. V gene TRBV27 combines with J gene TRBJ1-5; D uncertain. In germline, CDR1 is MNHEY, CDR2 SMNVEV (reference sequence). Trimming removed 2 bases from V and 0 bases from J, with 5 bases in between. The CDR3 is 14 amino acids.

The chain's CDR3 is CAWSVELYNEQFF. CDR3 DNA sequence: TGTGCCTGGAGTGTAGAGCTCTACAATGAGCAGTTCTTC. J is TRBJ2-1 and V is TRBV30; D not certain. This CDR3 has 13 residues. The germline CDR1 and CDR2 sequences are GTSNPN and SVGIG (reference sequence). V lost 0 bases and J lost 3, with 6 bases in between.

V is TRBV2 and J is TRBJ2-7; the match to TRBD1 covers 12 bases. Looked up from germline, CDR1 is SNHLY and CDR2 is FYNNEI. The CDR3 covers 16 residues. The V gene end was trimmed by 2 bases and the J gene end by 4 bases; junction bases not matched to a gene: 6. CDR3 DNA: TGTGCCAGCAGTGAACCCCCGGGACAGGGGGCATACGAGCAGTACTTC. Translated: CASSEPPGQGAYEQYF.

The chain is built from TRBV18 and TRBJ1-4, with no clear D. Trimming left V 1 base short and J 7 bases short, with 10 bases between. CDR3 length equals 14 residues. Germline-derived CDR1 and CDR2 are KGHSH and LQKENI. The DNA for the CDR3 is TGTGCCAGCTCACCACAGTACCTGGGTGAAAAACTGTTTTTT. Its translation: CASSPQYLGEKLFF.

The rearrangement uses TRBV15 and TRBJ2-5; D is possibly TRBD2 (6 bases). There are 14 residues in the CDR3. V gave up 5 bases and J gave up 4 bases, with 14 bases separating them. Germline CDR1 LNHNV, CDR2 YYDKDF (reference sequence). The chain's CDR3 is CATSGDSTSETQYF. The DNA for the CDR3 is TGTGCCACCAGCGGGGACTCTACCTCAGAGACCCAGTACTTC. Drawing the rest from reference TRBV15 and TRBJ2-5, the complete variable domain is DAMVIQNPRYQVTQFGKPVTLSCSQTLNHNVMYWYQQKSSQAPKLLFHYYDKDFNNEADTPDNFQSRRPNTSFCFLDIRSPGLGDTAMYLCATSGDSTSETQYFGPGTRLLVL.

The chain is built from TRBV27 and TRBJ2-3; a weak D match, TRBD2 (5 bases). CDR1 MNHEY and CDR2 SMNVEV come from the germline V gene (reference sequence). The length of the CDR3 is 17 residues. The V gene lost 5 bases and the J gene lost 0 bases, with 18 bases spanning the gap. Written as DNA, the CDR3 is TGTGCCAGCAGTGGACTCTGGGATGGGGAAAGCACAGATACGCAGTATTTT. It translates to CASSGLWDGESTDTQYF.

With regard to this clone: One end of the junction fails to match germline, which may point to a read error. CDR3 loop: CASSYQENIEAFF. DNA for the CDR3: TGTGCCAGCAGTTACCAGGAGAACATTGAAGCTTTCTTT. V and J are TRBV6-5 and TRBJ1-1; D is undetermined. The germline CDR1 and CDR2 sequences are MNHEY and SVGAGI. CDR3 size: 13 residues.

The chain carries TRBV6-1 and TRBJ2-1, with 7 bases that match TRBD1. Germline V gives CDR1 MNHNS, CDR2 SASEGT. J lost 3 bases, V lost 5 bases, and 7 bases had no gene match. The CDR3 sequence is 15 residues long. The CDR3 is CASSPLPGGYNEQFF. The CDR3 DNA reads TGTGCCAGCAGTCCACTTCCAGGGGGCTACAATGAGCAGTTCTTC.